The 5 T cell receptor beta chains presented below share a single source sample, sequenced in a study of blood T cells in healthy people across ages. A second roughly 7 to 12 cycle PCR used barcoded and J-beta primers. TCRdb passed the 5' RACE reads through MiXCR, listing each CDR3 protein once. The repertoire includes approximately 800,000 distinct CDR3 sequences, around 25% of them detected once, and under 4.5% sits in the top ten. These sequences were also reported in another study, on T cells of mothers and their children.

Sequencing was performed on blood. The origin of the receptors is a boy aged 5-17 years in good health.

In this sample, this clonotype turned up a few times. This chain joins TRBV20-1 and TRBJ2-1, with 7 bases matching TRBD2. The DNA end favors TRBJ2-7, so the J call may be wrong. This CDR3 is built from 16 residues. Germline V lookup: CDR1 DFQATT, CDR2 SNEGSKA (reference sequence). The DNA of the CDR3 is TGCAGTGCTAGGTACCCAGGAGGGAGGGCCCGCTACGAGCAGTACTTC. It encodes CSARYPGGRARYEQYF.

V gene TRBV12-3 or TRBV12-4 combines with J gene TRBJ1-4; D may be TRBD1 (5 bases). This CDR3 has 13 amino acids. Trimming took off 7 bases at V and 7 bases at J, with 13 bases between the two ends. Here the CDR3 DNA reads TGTGCCAGCAAGAGGGACGTTGGTGAAAAACTGTTTTTT. Translating it yields CASKRDVGEKLFF.

This clonotype was counted only a few times. V usage is TRBV4-3 and J usage is TRBJ1-1; the D is unclear. Germline loops: CDR1 LGHNA, CDR2 YSLEER. The CDR3 extends over 18 amino acids. V was cut by 2 bases and J by 8 bases, with 27 bases left in between. The CDR3 DNA follows: TGCGCCAGCAGCCAATCCGCAGCCTCAATGGGAAATACCATGGAAGCTTTCTTT. It encodes CASSQSAASMGNTMEAFF.

Only a few counts were recorded for this clonotype. The chain employs TRBV19 and TRBJ1-5; D unresolved. This CDR3 is built from 13 residues. Germline CDR1 reads LNHDA; CDR2 reads SQIVND (reference sequence). V was trimmed by 6 bases and J by 0 bases, leaving 6 bases between them. The CDR3 sequence is CASSGDSNQPQHF. CDR3 DNA: TGTGCCAGTAGCGGAGATAGCAATCAGCCCCAGCATTTT.

This chain uses TRBV29-1 with TRBJ2-7, with D possibly being TRBD1 or TRBD2 (5 bases each). CDR3 length: 13 amino acids. CDR1 SQVTM and CDR2 ANQGSEA come from the germline V gene. The V end was cut by 1 base, the J end by 7 bases, with 14 bases between. The CDR3 region is CSVEGGDAQEQYF. In DNA, the CDR3 is TGCAGCGTTGAAGGTGGGGACGCCCAAGAGCAGTACTTC.